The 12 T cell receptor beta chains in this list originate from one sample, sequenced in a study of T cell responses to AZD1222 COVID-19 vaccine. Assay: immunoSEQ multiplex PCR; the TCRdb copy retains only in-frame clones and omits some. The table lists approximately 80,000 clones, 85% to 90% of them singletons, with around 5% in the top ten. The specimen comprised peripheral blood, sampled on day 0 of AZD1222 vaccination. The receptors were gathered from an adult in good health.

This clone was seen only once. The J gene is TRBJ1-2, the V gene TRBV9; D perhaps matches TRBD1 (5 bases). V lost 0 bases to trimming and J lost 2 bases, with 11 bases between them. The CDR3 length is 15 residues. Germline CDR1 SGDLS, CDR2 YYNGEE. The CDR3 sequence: CASSVDEGTNYGYTF. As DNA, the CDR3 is TGTGCCAGCAGCGTAGATGAGGGGACCAACTATGGCTACACCTTC. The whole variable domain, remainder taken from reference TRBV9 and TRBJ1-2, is DSGVTQTPKHLITATGQRVTLRCSPRSGDLSVYWYQQSLDQGLQFLIQYYNGEERAKGNILERFSAQQFPDLHSELNLSSLELGDSALYFCASSVDEGTNYGYTFGSGTRLTVV.

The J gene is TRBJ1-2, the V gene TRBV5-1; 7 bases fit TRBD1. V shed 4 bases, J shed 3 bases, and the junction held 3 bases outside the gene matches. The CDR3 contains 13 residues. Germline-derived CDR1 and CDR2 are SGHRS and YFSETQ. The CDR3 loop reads CASSDTGDYGYTF. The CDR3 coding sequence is TGCGCCAGCAGCGATACAGGGGACTATGGCTACACCTTC.

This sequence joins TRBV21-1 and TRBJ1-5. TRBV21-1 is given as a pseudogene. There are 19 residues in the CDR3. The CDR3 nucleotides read TGTGCCAGCAGCAAAGAAGGGATGCAGGACCGAAGAAGCAATCAGCCCCAGCATTTT. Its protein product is CASSKEGMQDRRSNQPQHF.

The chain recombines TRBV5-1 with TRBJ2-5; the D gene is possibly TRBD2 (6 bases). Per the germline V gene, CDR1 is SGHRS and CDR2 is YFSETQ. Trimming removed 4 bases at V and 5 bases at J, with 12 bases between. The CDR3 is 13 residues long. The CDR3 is CASSPLAPETQYF. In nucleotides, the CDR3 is TGCGCCAGCAGCCCTCTAGCGCCGGAGACCCAGTACTTC.

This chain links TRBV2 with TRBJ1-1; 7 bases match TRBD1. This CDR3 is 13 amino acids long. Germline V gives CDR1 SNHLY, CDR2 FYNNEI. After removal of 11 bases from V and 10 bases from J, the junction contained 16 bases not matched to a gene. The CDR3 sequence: CAPLKDREIVAFF. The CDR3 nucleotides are TGTGCCCCCCTTAAAGACAGGGAAATCGTAGCTTTCTTT.

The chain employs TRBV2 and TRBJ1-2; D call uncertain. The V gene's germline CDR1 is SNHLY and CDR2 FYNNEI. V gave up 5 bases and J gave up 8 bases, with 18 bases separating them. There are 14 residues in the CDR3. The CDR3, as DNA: TGTGCCAGCAGTCCCCTTCTCCTTGGATCCGGCTACACCTTC. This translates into CASSPLLLGSGYTF.

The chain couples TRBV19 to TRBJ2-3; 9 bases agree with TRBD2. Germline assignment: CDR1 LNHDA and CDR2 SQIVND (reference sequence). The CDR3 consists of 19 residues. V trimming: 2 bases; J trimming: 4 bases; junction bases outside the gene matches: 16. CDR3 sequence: CASSIWIAGVPIGADTQYF. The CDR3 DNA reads TGTGCCAGTAGTATATGGATAGCGGGGGTCCCAATTGGGGCAGATACGCAGTATTTT.

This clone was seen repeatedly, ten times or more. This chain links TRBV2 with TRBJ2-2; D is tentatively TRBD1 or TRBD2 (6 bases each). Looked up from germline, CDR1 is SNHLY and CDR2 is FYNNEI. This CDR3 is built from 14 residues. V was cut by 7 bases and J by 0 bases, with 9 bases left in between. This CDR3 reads CASKRGANTGELFF. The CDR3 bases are TGTGCCAGCAAGAGGGGGGCGAACACCGGGGAGCTGTTTTTT.

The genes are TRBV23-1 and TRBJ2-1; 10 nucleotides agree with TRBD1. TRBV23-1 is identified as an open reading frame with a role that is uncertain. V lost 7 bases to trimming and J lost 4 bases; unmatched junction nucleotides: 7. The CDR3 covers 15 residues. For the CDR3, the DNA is TGCGCCAGCATTAACCGGGACAGGGGATACAATGAGCAGTTCTTC. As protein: CASINRDRGYNEQFF.

CDR3 in DNA: TGTGCCAGCAGTTACTCGTTAAAGGGGGCGTCGTACGAGCAGTACTTC. Its translation is CASSYSLKGASYEQYF. The chain couples TRBV6-5 to TRBJ2-7, with TRBD1 identical over 7 bases. V shed 0 bases, J shed 4 bases, and the junction held 9 bases outside the gene matches. CDR3 length equals 16 residues. Germline values: CDR1 MNHEY, CDR2 SVGAGI.

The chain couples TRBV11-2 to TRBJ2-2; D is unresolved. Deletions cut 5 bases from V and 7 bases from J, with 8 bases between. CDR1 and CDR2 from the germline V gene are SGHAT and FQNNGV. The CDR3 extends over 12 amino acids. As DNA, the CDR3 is TGTGCCAGCAGCCGACACGGCGGGGAGCTGTTTTTT. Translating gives CASSRHGGELFF.

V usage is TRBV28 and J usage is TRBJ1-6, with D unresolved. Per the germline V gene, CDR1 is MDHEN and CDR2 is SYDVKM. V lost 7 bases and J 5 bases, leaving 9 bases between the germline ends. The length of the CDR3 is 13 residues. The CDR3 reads CASIRANNSPLHF. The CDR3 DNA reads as TGTGCCAGCATCCGAGCAAATAATTCACCCCTCCACTTT. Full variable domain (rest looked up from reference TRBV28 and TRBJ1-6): DVKVTQSSRYLVKRTGEKVFLECVQDMDHENMFWYRQDPGLGLRLIYFSYDVKMKEKGDIPEGYSVSREKKERFSLILESASTNQTSMYLCASIRANNSPLHFGNGTRLTVT.